These 21 T cell receptor beta chains were all obtained from the same sample, sequenced in a study of PD-L1 blockade in urothelial cancer. Indicated time point: pretreatment peripheral blood. Assay: immunoSEQ multiplex PCR; the TCRdb copy retains only in-frame clones and omits some. Here the sample spans some 120,000 clones, 70% to 85% being singletons. The sample in question was PBMCs, obtained around atezolizumab (anti-PD-L1) treatment. The source is a man aged 50 or older with urothelial cancer.

The gene calls are TRBV19 and TRBJ2-4; 8 bases match TRBD1. Per germline, CDR1 LNHDA and CDR2 SQIVND (reference sequence). The V and J ends lost 1 base and 3 bases, in that order; junction bases with no gene match: 11. CDR3 length: 18 residues. The CDR3 nucleotides read TGTGCCAGTAGTATAGGTGGCTGGACAGGGCTGGACAAAAACATTCAGTACTTC. As protein: CASSIGGWTGLDKNIQYF.

A word on this clone: One junction end disagrees with the germline gene, perhaps due to a read error. V gene TRBV7-7 combines with J gene TRBJ2-1, with TRBD1 as a possible D gene (5 bases). The CDR3 extends over 14 amino acids. Per germline, CDR1 SSHAT and CDR2 FNYEAQ (reference sequence). The CDR3 coding sequence is TGTGCTAGCAGCTTAGCCCCGACAGTAAATGAGCAGTTCTTC. Protein sequence: CASSLAPTVNEQFF.

The chain employs TRBV6-6 and TRBJ1-1; D uncertain. Germline CDR1 MNHNY, CDR2 SVGAGI (reference sequence). The CDR3 contains 16 residues. The germline V and J ends were trimmed by 5 bases and 3 bases, with 19 bases remaining between them. CDR3 sequence reads: CASSPHPGRGDTEAFF. CDR3 coding DNA: TGTGCCAGCAGTCCACACCCAGGTCGGGGAGACACTGAAGCTTTCTTT.

The chain employs TRBV6-6 and TRBJ2-5, with TRBD2 as a possible D gene (6 bases). V gave up 6 bases and J gave up 2 bases, with 10 bases separating them. The germline gives CDR1 MNHNY, CDR2 SVGAGI (reference sequence). The CDR3 spans 13 residues. As DNA, the CDR3 is TGTGCCAGCAGGTTAGCGGCTCAAGAGACCCAGTACTTC. Its translation: CASRLAAQETQYF.

The V and J genes are TRBV7-2 and TRBJ2-4; TRBD1 matches 7 bases. Trimming at V came to 3 bases and at J to 2 bases, leaving 7 bases not matched to a gene. This CDR3 is 16 amino acids long. The germline CDR1 and CDR2 sequences are SGHTA and FQGNSA. CDR3 bases: TGTGCCAGCAGCTTTCACAGGGGCGAGTCCAAAAACATTCAGTACTTC. This gives the protein CASSFHRGESKNIQYF.

Comments on this clone: The junction shows a germline mismatch at one end, possibly a read error. The chain is built from TRBV19 and TRBJ1-1; 9 nucleotides agree with TRBD1. CDR3 length: 14 amino acids. Germline V lookup: CDR1 LNHDA, CDR2 SQIVND (reference sequence). CDR3 amino acids: CASSLDRGSTEAFF. In DNA, the CDR3 is TGTGCCAGTAGTTTAGACAGGGGGAGCACTGAAGCTTTCTTT. Combining the CDR3 with reference TRBV19 and TRBJ1-1 gives the whole variable domain DGGITQSPKYLFRKEGQNVTLSCEQNLNHDAMYWYRQDPGQGLRLIYYSQIVNDFQKGDIAEGYSVSREKKESFPLTVTSAQKNPTAFYLCASSLDRGSTEAFFGQGTRLTVV.

CDR3 DNA sequence: TGTGCCAGCATTTCCCCGCTCGCGGAAACGAACACCGGGGAGCTGTTTTTT. This translates into CASISPLAETNTGELFF. The chain uses TRBV28 and TRBJ2-2; D is uncertain. Germline V gene data show CDR1 as MDHEN and CDR2 as SYDVKM. This CDR3 has 17 amino acids. V was trimmed by 7 bases and J by 0 bases, leaving 18 bases between them.

J is TRBJ2-1 and V is TRBV7-9; TRBD2 agrees at 11 bases. The V segment lost 5 bases and the J segment 3 bases; nucleotides outside the gene matches: 6. The CDR3 consists of 16 residues. Germline-derived CDR1 and CDR2 are SEHNR and FQNEAQ (reference sequence). The DNA for the CDR3 is TGTGCCAGCAGCCCAGGACTAGCGGGCCTCTACAATGAGCAGTTCTTC. Translated: CASSPGLAGLYNEQFF.

This rearrangement joins TRBV2 to TRBJ2-1; D may be TRBD1 (5 bases). The CDR3 is 12 amino acids. The germline V gene has CDR1 SNHLY and CDR2 FYNNEI. V lost 7 bases and J 8 bases, leaving 12 bases between the germline ends. The CDR3, as DNA: TGTGCCAGCAAAAGACAGCTGGATGAGCAGTTCTTC. This codes for CASKRQLDEQFF.

As concerns this clone: Additional DNA sequences in this sample encode the identical CDR3. This chain joins TRBV11-2 and TRBJ2-7, with TRBD1 identical over 7 bases. V gave up 5 bases and J gave up 3 bases; unmatched junction bases: 4. Germline V lookup: CDR1 SGHAT, CDR2 FQNNGV. The CDR3 extends over 13 amino acids. CDR3 in DNA: TGTGCCAGCAGCCTGGGACAGATCTACGAGCAGTACTTC. It codes for CASSLGQIYEQYF.

This chain uses TRBV6-5 with TRBJ2-1; no definite D call. CDR1 is MNHEY and CDR2 is SVGAGI in the germline V gene. The CDR3 sequence is 15 residues long. V gave up 7 bases and J gave up 0 bases, with 13 bases separating them. CDR3 protein: CASTATFGSYNEQFF. The CDR3 DNA reads as TGTGCCAGCACGGCGACATTTGGCTCCTACAATGAGCAGTTCTTC.

The gene calls are TRBV27 and TRBJ2-2; 11 nucleotides match TRBD2. The CDR3 runs to 15 residues. V shed 7 bases, J shed 4 bases, and the junction held 5 bases outside the gene matches. The germline V gene encodes CDR1 MNHEY and CDR2 SMNVEV (reference sequence). The CDR3 nucleotides read TGTGCCAGCACCTTAGCGGGAGGGCCCACCGGGGAGCTGTTTTTT. Translating it yields CASTLAGGPTGELFF.

This chain connects TRBV7-8 to TRBJ1-5; possible D gene TRBD1, 6 bases. The CDR3 covers 16 residues. V shed 2 bases and J shed 0 bases, with 11 bases lying between them. Germline V gives CDR1 SGHVS, CDR2 FQNEAQ. CDR3 DNA: TGTGCCAGCAGCTTACGGGGGGCCGATAGCAATCAGCCCCAGCATTTT. Translated, it gives CASSLRGADSNQPQHF.

The CDR3 DNA reads as TGTGCCAGCAGCCCGAGAGGGGGCGCCGCCACTGAAGCTTTCTTT. Translation gives CASSPRGGAATEAFF. The V gene is TRBV7-9, the J gene TRBJ1-1, with 7 bases lining up with TRBD1. The CDR3 has 15 residues. Germline lookup yields CDR1 SEHNR and CDR2 FQNEAQ (reference sequence). Trimming removed 5 bases from V and 4 bases from J; junction bases left unmatched: 10.

The V and J genes are TRBV28 and TRBJ1-4; 7 bases map to TRBD1. The CDR3 spans 15 residues. V shed 6 bases, J shed 8 bases, and the junction held 12 bases outside the gene matches. Germline values: CDR1 MDHEN, CDR2 SYDVKM. The CDR3 sequence: CASSPPTGLGEKLFF. The CDR3, as DNA: TGTGCCAGCAGCCCCCCGACAGGGCTCGGAGAAAAACTGTTTTTT.

The chain is built from TRBV28 and TRBJ2-6; 7 nucleotides line up with TRBD1. Germline CDR1 reads MDHEN; CDR2 reads SYDVKM. The CDR3 loop spans 21 amino acids. V dropped 3 bases and J dropped 0; count of bases not matched to a gene: 17. CDR3: CASSLVGFQGQPSSGANVLTF. The DNA for the CDR3 is TGTGCCAGCAGTTTGGTCGGCTTCCAGGGACAGCCCTCCTCTGGGGCCAACGTCCTGACTTTC.

The V call is TRBV6-5, the J call TRBJ2-7; the match to TRBD1 covers 7 bases. Trimming removed 0 bases from V and 0 bases from J; junction bases left unmatched: 5. The CDR3 runs 16 residues. The V gene's germline CDR1 is MNHEY and CDR2 SVGAGI. CDR3 sequence reads: CASSYSGRGFSYEQYF. The CDR3 coding sequence is TGTGCCAGCAGTTACTCCGGCAGGGGGTTCTCCTACGAGCAGTACTTC.

The gene calls are TRBV28 and TRBJ1-5; TRBD1 matches 9 bases. CDR3 length: 13 amino acids. V was pared by 7 bases and J by 9 bases, with 7 bases of the junction left unmatched. Germline CDR1 is MDHEN and CDR2 is SYDVKM. The CDR3 region has the DNA TGTGCCAGCAAGACAGGGGGAGGTCTGCCCCAGCATTTT. Translation gives CASKTGGGLPQHF.

The J gene is TRBJ2-7, the V gene TRBV28; 15 positions agree with TRBD2. The CDR3 spans 14 residues. Germline V gene sequence: CDR1 MDHEN, CDR2 SYDVKM. The V and J ends lost 6 bases and 7 bases, in that order; junction bases with no gene match: 4. CDR3 bases: TGTGCCAGCAGCCGGACTAGCGGGAGGGATGAGCAGTACTTC. This gives the protein CASSRTSGRDEQYF.

This clone turned up a few times. The chain carries TRBV11-2 and TRBJ2-7; the match to TRBD2 covers 10 bases. The germline V gene encodes CDR1 SGHAT and CDR2 FQNNGV. Trimming took 1 base from V and 4 from J; bases not matched to a gene: 1. This CDR3 region has 14 residues. The CDR3 coding sequence is TGTGCCAGCAGCTTAGCTAGCGGGAGTTACGAGCAGTACTTC. This translates into CASSLASGSYEQYF. Variable domain in full (rest from reference TRBV11-2 and TRBJ2-7): EAGVAQSPRYKIIEKRQSVAFWCNPISGHATLYWYQQILGQGPKLLIQFQNNGVVDDSQLPKDRFSAERLKGVDSTLKIQPAKLEDSAVYLCASSLASGSYEQYFGPGTRLTVT.

Comment on this clone: Distinct nucleotide sequences in the sample also encode this CDR3. V usage is TRBV30 and J usage is TRBJ2-3; TRBD1 aligns across 7 bases. The V gene end was trimmed by 5 bases and the J gene end by 1 base; junction bases not matched to a gene: 0. The germline V gene encodes CDR1 GTSNPN and CDR2 SVGIG (reference sequence). This CDR3 contains 12 residues. The CDR3 protein is CAWDRGTDTQYF. CDR3 coding DNA: TGTGCCTGGGACAGGGGCACAGATACGCAGTATTTT.